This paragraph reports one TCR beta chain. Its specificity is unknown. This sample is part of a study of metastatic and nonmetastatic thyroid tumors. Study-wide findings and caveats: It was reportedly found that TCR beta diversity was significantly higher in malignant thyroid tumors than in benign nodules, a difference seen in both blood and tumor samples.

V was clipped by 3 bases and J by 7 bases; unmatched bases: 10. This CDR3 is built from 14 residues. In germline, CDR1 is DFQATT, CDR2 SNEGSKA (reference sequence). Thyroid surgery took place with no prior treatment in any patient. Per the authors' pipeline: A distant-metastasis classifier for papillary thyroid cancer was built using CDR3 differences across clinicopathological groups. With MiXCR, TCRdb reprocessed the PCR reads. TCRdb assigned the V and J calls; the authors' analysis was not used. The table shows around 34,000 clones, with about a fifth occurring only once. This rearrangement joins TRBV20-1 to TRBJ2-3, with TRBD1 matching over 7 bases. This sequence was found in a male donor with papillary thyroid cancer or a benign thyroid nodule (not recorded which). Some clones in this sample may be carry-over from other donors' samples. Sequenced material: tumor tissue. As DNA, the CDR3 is TGCAGTGCTAGGGATCGTCAGGGGGTAAATACGCAGTATTTT. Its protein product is CSARDRQGVNTQYF.